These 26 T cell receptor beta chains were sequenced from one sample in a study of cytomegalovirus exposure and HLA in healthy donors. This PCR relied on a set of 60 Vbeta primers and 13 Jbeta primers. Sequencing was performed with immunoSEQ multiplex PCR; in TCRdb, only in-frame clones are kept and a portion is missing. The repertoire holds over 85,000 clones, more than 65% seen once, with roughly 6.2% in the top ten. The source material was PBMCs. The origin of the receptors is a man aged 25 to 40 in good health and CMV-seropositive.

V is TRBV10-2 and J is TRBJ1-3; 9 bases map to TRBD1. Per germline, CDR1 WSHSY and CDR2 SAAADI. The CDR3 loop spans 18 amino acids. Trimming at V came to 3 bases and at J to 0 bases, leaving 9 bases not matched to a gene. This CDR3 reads CASSELGTGIDSGNTIYF. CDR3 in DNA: TGCGCCAGCAGTGAACTTGGGACAGGGATAGACTCTGGAAACACCATATATTTT.

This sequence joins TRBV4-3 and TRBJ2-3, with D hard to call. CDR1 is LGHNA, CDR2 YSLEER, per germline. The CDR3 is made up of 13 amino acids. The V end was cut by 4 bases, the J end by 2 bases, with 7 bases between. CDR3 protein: CASSRQITDTQYF. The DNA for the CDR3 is TGCGCCAGCAGCCGGCAGATCACAGATACGCAGTATTTT.

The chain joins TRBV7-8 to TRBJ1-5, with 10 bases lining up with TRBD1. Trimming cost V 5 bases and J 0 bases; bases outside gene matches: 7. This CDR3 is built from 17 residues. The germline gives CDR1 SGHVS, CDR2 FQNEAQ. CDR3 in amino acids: CASSPTTGGYSNQPQHF. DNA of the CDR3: TGTGCCAGCAGCCCAACGACAGGGGGCTATAGCAATCAGCCCCAGCATTTT.

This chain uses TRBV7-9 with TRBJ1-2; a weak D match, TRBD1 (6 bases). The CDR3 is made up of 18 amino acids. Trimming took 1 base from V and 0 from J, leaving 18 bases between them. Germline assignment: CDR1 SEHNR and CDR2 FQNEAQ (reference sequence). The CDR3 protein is CASSLGGGVAGANYGYTF. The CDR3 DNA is TGTGCCAGCAGCTTAGGCGGGGGCGTCGCTGGAGCTAACTATGGCTACACCTTC.

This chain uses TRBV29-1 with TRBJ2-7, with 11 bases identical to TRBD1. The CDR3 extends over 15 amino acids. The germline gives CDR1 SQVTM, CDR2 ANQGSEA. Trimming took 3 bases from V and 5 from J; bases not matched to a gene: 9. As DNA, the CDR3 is TGCAGCGTTGATGCATCCGGGACAGGGGGACACGAGCAGTACTTC. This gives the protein CSVDASGTGGHEQYF.

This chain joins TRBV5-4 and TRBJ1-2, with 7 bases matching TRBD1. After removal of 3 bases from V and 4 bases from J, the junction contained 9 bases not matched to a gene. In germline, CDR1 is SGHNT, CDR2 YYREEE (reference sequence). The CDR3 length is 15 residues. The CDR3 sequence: CASSSSRDSIYGYTF. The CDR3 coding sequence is TGTGCCAGCAGCTCTTCCAGGGACAGCATCTATGGCTACACCTTC.

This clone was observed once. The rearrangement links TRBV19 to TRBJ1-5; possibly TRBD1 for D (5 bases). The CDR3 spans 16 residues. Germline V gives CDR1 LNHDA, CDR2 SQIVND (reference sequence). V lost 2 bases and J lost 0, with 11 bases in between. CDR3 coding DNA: TGTGCCAGTAGTATACGGGAGGGGTATAGCAATCAGCCCCAGCATTTT. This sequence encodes CASSIREGYSNQPQHF.

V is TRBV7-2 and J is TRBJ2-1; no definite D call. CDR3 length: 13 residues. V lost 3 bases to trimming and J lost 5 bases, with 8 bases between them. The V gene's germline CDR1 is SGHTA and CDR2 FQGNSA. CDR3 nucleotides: TGTGCCAGCAGCTTGTACAGAGACAATGAGCAGTTCTTC. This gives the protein CASSLYRDNEQFF.

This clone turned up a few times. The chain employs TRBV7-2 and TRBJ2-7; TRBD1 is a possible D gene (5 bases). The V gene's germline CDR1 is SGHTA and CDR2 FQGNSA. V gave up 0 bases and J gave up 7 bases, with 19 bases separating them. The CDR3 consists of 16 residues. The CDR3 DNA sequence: TGTGCCAGCAGCTTAGCGGCGACAGAACCACCAAGGGAGCAGTACTTC. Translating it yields CASSLAATEPPREQYF.

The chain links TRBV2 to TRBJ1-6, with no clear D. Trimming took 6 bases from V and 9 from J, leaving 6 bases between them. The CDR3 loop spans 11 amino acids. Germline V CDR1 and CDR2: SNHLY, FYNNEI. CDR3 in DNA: TGTGCCAGCAGAGGGAGTTCACCCCTCCACTTT. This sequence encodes CASRGSSPLHF.

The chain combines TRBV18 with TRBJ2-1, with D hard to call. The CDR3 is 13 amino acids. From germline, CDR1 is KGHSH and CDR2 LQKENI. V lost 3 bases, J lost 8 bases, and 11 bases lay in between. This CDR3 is CASSPSSLDEQFF. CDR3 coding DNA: TGTGCCAGCTCACCCTCAAGCCTAGATGAGCAGTTCTTC.

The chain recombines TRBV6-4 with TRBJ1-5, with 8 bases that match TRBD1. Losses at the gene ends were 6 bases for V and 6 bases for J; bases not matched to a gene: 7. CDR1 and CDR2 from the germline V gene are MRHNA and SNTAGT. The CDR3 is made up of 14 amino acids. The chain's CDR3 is CASSNGQGCQPQHF. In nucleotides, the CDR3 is TGTGCCAGCAGCAACGGACAGGGTTGTCAGCCCCAGCATTTT.

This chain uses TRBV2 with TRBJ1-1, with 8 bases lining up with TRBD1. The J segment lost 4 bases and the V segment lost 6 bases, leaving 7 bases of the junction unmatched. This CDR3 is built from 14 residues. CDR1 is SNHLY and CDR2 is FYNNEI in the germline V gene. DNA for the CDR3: TGTGCCAGCAGAATTGGACAGGGCGCCACTGAAGCTTTCTTT. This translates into CASRIGQGATEAFF.

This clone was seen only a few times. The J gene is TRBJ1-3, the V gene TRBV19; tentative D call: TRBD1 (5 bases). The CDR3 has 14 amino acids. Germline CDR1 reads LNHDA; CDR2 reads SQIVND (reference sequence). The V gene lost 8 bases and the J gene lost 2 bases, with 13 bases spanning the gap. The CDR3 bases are TGTGCCAGTTCCCCCAGGGTCACTGGAAACACCATATATTTT. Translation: CASSPRVTGNTIYF.

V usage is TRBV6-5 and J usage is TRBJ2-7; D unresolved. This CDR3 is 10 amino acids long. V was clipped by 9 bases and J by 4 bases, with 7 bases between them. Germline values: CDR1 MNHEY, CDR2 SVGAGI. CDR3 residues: CASNEYEQYF. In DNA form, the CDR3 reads TGTGCCAGTAACGAGTACGAGCAGTACTTC.

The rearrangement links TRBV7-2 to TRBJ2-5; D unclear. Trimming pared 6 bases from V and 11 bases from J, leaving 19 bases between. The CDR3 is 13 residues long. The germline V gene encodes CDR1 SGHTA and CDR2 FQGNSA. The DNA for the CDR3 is TGTGCCAGCAGTCCCCCCTCGGGTTACGGGCAGTACTTC. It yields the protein CASSPPSGYGQYF.

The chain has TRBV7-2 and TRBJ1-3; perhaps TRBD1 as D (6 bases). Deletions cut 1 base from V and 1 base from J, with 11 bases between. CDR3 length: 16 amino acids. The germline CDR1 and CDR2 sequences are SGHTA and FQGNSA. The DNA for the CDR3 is TGTGCCAGCAGCTTAGTCGGGGGGCGATCTGGAAACACCATATATTTT. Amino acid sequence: CASSLVGGRSGNTIYF.

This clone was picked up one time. The chain's CDR3 is CASSEGDNEQFF. In DNA, the CDR3 is TGTGCCAGCAGCGAGGGGGACAATGAGCAGTTCTTC. The chain recombines TRBV11-3 with TRBJ2-1; the D gene is possibly TRBD1 (6 bases). Germline CDR1 is SGHNT and CDR2 is YENEEA. V lost 5 bases, J lost 5 bases, and 7 bases lay in between. CDR3 length: 12 residues.

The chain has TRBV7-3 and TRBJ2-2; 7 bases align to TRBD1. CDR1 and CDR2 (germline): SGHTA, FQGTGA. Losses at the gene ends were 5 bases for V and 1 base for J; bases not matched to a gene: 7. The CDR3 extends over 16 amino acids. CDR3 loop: CASSVAGTENTGELFF. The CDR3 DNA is TGTGCCAGCAGCGTGGCCGGGACAGAGAACACCGGGGAGCTGTTTTTT.

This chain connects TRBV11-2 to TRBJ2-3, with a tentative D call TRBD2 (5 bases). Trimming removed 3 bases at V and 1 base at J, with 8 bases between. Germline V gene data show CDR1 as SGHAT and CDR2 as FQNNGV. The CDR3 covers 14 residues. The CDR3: CASSFGSRTDTQYF. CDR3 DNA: TGTGCCAGCAGCTTTGGGAGTCGCACAGATACGCAGTATTTT.

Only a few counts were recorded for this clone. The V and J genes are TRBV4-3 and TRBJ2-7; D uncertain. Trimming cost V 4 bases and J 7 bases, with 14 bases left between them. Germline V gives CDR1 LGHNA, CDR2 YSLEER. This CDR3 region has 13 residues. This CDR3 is CASSRRISDEQYF. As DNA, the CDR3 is TGCGCCAGCAGCCGAAGGATCAGCGATGAGCAGTACTTC.

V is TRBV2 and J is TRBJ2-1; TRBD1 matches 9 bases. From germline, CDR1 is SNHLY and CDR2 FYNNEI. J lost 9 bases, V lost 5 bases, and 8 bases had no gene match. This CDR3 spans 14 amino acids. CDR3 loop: CASSTDRGASEQFF. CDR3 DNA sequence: TGTGCCAGCAGTACCGACAGGGGGGCTAGTGAGCAGTTCTTC.

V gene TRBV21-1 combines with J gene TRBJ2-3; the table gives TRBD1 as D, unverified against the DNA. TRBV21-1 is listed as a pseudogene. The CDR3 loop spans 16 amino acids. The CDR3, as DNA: TGTGCCAGTAACCGGGACAGGGGGCGAGGAACAGATACGCAGTATTTT. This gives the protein CASNRDRGRGTDTQYF.

CDR3 amino acids: CASSIGPGGQRNEQFF. The CDR3 DNA reads as TGTGCCAGTAGTATAGGGCCGGGGGGGCAAAGAAATGAGCAGTTCTTC. The genes are TRBV19 and TRBJ2-1; TRBD2 aligns across 8 bases. From germline, CDR1 is LNHDA and CDR2 SQIVND (reference sequence). Trimming cost V 1 base and J 7 bases; bases outside gene matches: 9. The CDR3 length is 16 residues. The full variable domain, rest sourced from reference TRBV19 and TRBJ2-1, is DGGITQSPKYLFRKEGQNVTLSCEQNLNHDAMYWYRQDPGQGLRLIYYSQIVNDFQKGDIAEGYSVSREKKESFPLTVTSAQKNPTAFYLCASSIGPGGQRNEQFFGPGTRLTVL.

CDR3 nucleotide sequence: TGTGCCAGCAGTGAAGGGGGGGGTTACAATGAGCAGTTCTTC. This translates into CASSEGGGYNEQFF. This chain joins TRBV2 and TRBJ2-1, with 7 bases that match TRBD2. Germline CDR1 is SNHLY and CDR2 is FYNNEI. Trimming removed 1 base from V and 4 bases from J; junction bases left unmatched: 1. This CDR3 has 14 residues. The full variable domain, in which reference TRBV2 and TRBJ2-1 provide the parts outside the CDR3, is EPEVTQTPSHQVTQMGQEVILRCVPISNHLYFYWYRQILGQKVEFLVSFYNNEISEKSEIFDDQFSVERPDGSNFTLKIRSTKLEDSAMYFCASSEGGGYNEQFFGPGTRLTVL.

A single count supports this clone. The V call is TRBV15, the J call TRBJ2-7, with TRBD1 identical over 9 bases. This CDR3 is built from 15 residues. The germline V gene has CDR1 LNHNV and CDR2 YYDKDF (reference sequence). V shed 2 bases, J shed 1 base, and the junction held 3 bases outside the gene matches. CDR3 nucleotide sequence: TGTGCCACCAGCAGACGACAGGGGGGATCCTACGAGCAGTACTTC. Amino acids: CATSRRQGGSYEQYF. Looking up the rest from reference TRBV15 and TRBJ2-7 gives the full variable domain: DAMVIQNPRYQVTQFGKPVTLSCSQTLNHNVMYWYQQKSSQAPKLLFHYYDKDFNNEADTPDNFQSRRPNTSFCFLDIRSPGLGDTAMYLCATSRRQGGSYEQYFGPGTRLTVT.